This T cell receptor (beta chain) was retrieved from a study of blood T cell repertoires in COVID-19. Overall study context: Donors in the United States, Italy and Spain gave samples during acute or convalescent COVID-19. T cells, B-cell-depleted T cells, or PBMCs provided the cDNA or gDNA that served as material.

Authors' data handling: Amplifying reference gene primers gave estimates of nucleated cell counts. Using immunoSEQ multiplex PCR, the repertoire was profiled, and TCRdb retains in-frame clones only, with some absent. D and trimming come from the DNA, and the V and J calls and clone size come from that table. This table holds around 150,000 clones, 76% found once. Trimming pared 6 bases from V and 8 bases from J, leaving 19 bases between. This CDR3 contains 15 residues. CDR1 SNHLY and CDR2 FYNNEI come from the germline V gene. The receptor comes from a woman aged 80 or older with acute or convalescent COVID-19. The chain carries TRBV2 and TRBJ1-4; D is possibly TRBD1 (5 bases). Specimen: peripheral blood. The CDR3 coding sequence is TGTGCCAGCAGCACTAGTGGGGCAGGAGGGGAAAAACTGTTTTTT. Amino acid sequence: CASSTSGAGGEKLFF.